This record looks at one TCR beta chain sequence and its context. Random hexamers primed reverse transcription of roughly 0.5 to 1 ug RNA. Each CDR3 protein gets one entry after TCRdb re-called the immunoSEQ multiplex PCR reads with MiXCR. Of about 150,000 distinct CDR3 sequences listed, 90% to 95% were seen once; the top ten hold approximately 0.073%. The germline V gene encodes CDR1 KGHSH and CDR2 LQKENI. This CDR3 has 14 amino acids. The V gene lost 6 bases and the J gene lost 2 bases, with 11 bases spanning the gap. The data are from a study of CD8 T cells in Susac syndrome. Sequencing used CD4+ T cells from PBMCs. The rearrangement links TRBV18 to TRBJ1-3; the D gene is possibly TRBD1 (6 bases). The sequence was obtained from a human donor in good health. CDR3 in DNA: TGTGCCAGCTCCGCCGGGACAACTGGAAACACCATATATTTT. Amino acid sequence: CASSAGTTGNTIYF.